A selection of T cell receptor beta chains follows, all from one sample in a study of blood T cells in healthy people across ages. MiXCR was run by TCRdb on the 5' RACE reads, yielding one entry per CDR3 protein. This table holds 1.5 million to 2 million distinct CDR3 sequences, approximately 50% found once. Sequenced sample: blood. These receptors were taken from a woman between 40 and 55 years old in good health. The CDR3 runs from the conserved cysteine through the conserved F or W. The order of the fields is J gene, V gene, clone size, CDR3 protein. The size entry is marked missing in some rows and otherwise reads once, few, many or a size class.

>TRBJ1-5|TRBV5-6|-
CASSGGFGDQPQHF
>TRBJ1-5|TRBV7-9|-
CASSDTSRRGQPQHF
>TRBJ2-7|TRBV20-1|-
CSAALASSYEQYF
>TRBJ2-3|TRBV29-1|-
CSVWGTTGDTQYF
>TRBJ2-3|TRBV6-1|-
CASLTSGTDTQYF
>-|TRBV7-7|-
CASSFRRDRWGHEQYF
>TRBJ2-3|TRBV5-6|few
CASSAYSDTQYF
>TRBJ2-5|TRBV20-1|-
CSAPEGFSNLQYF
>TRBJ1-2|TRBV15|-
CATSRAGGNYGYTF
>TRBJ1-4|TRBV25-1|-
CASSDLGGANEKLFF
>TRBJ1-6|TRBV2|-
CASSEPPSPLHF
>TRBJ1-2|TRBV7-2|-
CASSHSMRKGTDYGYTF
>-|TRBV7-9|-
CASSQQSSYNEQYF
>TRBJ1-5|TRBV25-1|-
CASSESEYQPQHF
>TRBJ1-6|TRBV7-2|-
CASSLGGQVSSPLHF
>TRBJ2-3|TRBV28|-
CASREQGNTQYF
>TRBJ2-3|TRBV29-1|-
CSVQITDTQYF